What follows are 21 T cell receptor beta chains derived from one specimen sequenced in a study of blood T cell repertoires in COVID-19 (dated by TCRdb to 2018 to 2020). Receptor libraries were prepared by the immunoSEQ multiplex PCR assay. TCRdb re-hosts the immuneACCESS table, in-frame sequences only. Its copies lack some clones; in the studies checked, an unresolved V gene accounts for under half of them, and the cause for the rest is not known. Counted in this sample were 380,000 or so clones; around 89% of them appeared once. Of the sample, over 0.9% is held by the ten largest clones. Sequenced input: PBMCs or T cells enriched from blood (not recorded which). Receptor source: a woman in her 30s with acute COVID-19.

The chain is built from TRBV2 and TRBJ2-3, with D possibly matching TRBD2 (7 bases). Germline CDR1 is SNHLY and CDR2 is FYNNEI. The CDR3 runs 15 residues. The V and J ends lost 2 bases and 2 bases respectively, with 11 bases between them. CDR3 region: CASSEQGRDTDTQYF. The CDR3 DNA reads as TGTGCCAGCAGTGAACAGGGGAGGGACACAGATACGCAGTATTTT.

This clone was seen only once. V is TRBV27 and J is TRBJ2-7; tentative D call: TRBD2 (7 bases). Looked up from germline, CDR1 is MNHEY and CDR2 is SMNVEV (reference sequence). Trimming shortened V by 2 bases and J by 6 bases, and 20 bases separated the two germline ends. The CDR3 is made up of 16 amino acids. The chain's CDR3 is CASSLSGVQGTSEQYF. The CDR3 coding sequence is TGTGCCAGCAGTTTAAGCGGGGTGCAGGGGACCTCCGAGCAGTACTTC.

The chain's CDR3 is CASSLTGTRADTQYF. The CDR3 nucleotides read TGCGCCAGCAGCCTAACCGGGACTAGAGCAGATACGCAGTATTTT. This chain connects TRBV5-1 to TRBJ2-3; the match to TRBD2 covers 8 bases. CDR3 length: 15 residues. The V gene's germline CDR1 is SGHRS and CDR2 YFSETQ. Trimming cost V 4 bases and J 4 bases; bases outside gene matches: 8.

The CDR3 DNA reads as TGCGCCAGCAGCCAAGCCCGGGATCTCTCTGGAAACACCATATATTTT. Residues: CASSQARDLSGNTIYF. The rearrangement joins TRBV4-1 to TRBJ1-3; unclear D gene. Germline CDR1 reads MGHRA; CDR2 reads YSYEKL. CDR3 length: 16 amino acids. V was trimmed by 1 base and J by 0 bases, leaving 10 bases between them.

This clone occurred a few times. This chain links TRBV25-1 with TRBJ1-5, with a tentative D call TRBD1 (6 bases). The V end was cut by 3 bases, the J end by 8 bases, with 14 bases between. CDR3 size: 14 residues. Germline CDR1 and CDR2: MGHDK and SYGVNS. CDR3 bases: TGTGCCAGCAGTGAGGGACACCTGTTCAAGCCCCAGCATTTT. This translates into CASSEGHLFKPQHF.

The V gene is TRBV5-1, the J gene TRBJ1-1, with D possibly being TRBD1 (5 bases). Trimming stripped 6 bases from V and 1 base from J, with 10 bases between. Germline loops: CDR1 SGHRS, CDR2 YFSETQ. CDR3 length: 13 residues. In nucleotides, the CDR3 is TGCGCCAGCACCCTTGACAGGAACACTGAAGCTTTCTTT. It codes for CASTLDRNTEAFF.

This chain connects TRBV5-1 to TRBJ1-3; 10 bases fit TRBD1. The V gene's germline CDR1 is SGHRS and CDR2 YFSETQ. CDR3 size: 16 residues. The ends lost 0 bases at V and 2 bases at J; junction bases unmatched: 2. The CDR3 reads CASSLGQGAAGNTIYF. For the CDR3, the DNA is TGCGCCAGCAGCTTGGGACAGGGGGCGGCTGGAAACACCATATATTTT.

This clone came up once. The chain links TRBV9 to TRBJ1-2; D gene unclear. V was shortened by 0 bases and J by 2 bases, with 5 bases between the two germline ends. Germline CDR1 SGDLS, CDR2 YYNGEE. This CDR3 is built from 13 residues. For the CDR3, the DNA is TGTGCCAGCAGCGTAGAACAAAACTATGGCTACACCTTC. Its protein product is CASSVEQNYGYTF. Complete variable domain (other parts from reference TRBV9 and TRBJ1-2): DSGVTQTPKHLITATGQRVTLRCSPRSGDLSVYWYQQSLDQGLQFLIQYYNGEERAKGNILERFSAQQFPDLHSELNLSSLELGDSALYFCASSVEQNYGYTFGSGTRLTVV.

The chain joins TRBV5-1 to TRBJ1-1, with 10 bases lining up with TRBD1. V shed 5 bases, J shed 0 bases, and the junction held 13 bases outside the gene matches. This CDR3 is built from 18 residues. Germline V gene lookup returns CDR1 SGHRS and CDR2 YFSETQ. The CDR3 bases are TGCGCCAGCAGATATGACGCCGGGACAGGGGCCTTGAACACTGAAGCTTTCTTT. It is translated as CASRYDAGTGALNTEAFF. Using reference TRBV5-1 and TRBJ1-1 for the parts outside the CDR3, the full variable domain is KAGVTQTPRYLIKTRGQQVTLSCSPISGHRSVSWYQQTPGQGLQFLFEYFSETQRNKGNFPGRFSGRQFSNSRSEMNVSTLELGDSALYLCASRYDAGTGALNTEAFFGQGTRLTVV.

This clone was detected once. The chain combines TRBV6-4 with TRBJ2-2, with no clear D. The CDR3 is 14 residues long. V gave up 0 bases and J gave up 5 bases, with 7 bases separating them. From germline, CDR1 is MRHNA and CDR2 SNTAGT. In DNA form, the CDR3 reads TGTGCCAGCAGTGACTCCCCCGGGACCGGGGAGCTGTTTTTT. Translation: CASSDSPGTGELFF.

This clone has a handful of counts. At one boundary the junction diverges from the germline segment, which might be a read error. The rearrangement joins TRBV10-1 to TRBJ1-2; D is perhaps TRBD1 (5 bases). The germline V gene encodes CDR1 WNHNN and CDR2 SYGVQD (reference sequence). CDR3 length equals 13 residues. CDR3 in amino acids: CASSTGQDYGYTF. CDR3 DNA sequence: TGCGCCAGCAGTACGGGGCAGGACTACGGCTACACCTTC.

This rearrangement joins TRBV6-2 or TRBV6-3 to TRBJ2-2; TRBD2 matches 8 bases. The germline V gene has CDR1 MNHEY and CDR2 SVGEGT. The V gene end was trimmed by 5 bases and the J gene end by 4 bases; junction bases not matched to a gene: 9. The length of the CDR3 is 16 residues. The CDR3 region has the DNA TGTGCCAGCAGTGCAATGGGACTAGTTTTCACCGGGGAGCTGTTTTTT. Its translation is CASSAMGLVFTGELFF.

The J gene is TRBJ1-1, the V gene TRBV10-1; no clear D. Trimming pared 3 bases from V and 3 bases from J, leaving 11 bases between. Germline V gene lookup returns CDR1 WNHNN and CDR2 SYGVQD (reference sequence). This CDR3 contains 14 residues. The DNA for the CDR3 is TGCGCCAGCAGTGACGGCGGGGTGGACACTGAAGCTTTCTTT. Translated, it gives CASSDGGVDTEAFF.

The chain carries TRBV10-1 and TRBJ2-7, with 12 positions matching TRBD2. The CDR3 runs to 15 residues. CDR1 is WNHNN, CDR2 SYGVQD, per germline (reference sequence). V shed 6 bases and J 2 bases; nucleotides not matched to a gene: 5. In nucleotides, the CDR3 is TGCGCCAGCAGCAAAGGACTAGCGGGAACCTACGAGCAGTACTTC. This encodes CASSKGLAGTYEQYF.

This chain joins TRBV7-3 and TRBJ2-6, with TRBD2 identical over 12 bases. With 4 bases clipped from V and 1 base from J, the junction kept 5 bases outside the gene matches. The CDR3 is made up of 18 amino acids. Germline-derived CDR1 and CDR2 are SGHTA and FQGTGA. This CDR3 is CASSSRTSGISGANVLTF. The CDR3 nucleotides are TGTGCCAGCAGCTCCCGGACTAGCGGGATTTCTGGGGCCAACGTCCTGACTTTC.

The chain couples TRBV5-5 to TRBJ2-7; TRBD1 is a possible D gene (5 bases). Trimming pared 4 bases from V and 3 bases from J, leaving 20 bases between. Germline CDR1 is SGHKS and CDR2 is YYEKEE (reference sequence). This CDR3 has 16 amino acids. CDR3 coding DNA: TGTGCCAGCAGCGAAACTTTCAGGGCCCCCTACTACGAGCAGTACTTC. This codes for CASSETFRAPYYEQYF.

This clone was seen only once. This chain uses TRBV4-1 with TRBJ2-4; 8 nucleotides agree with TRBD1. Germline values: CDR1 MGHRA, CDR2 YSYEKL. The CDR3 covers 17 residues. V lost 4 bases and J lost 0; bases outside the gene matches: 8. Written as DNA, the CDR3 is TGCGCCAGCAGCCCGACTCCGGGACAGGAAGCCAAAAACATTCAGTACTTC. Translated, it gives CASSPTPGQEAKNIQYF.

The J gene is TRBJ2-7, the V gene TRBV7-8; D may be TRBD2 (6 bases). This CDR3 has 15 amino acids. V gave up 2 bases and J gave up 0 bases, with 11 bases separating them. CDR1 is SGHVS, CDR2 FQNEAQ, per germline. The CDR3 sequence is CASSLRRVPSYEQYF. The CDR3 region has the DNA TGTGCCAGCAGCTTAAGGAGGGTGCCCTCCTACGAGCAGTACTTC.

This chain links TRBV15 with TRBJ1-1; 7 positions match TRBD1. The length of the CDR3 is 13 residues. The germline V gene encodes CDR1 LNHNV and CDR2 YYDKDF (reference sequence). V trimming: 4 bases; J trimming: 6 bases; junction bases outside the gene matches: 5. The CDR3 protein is CATSKRQGSEAFF. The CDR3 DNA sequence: TGTGCCACCAGCAAAAGACAGGGATCTGAAGCTTTCTTT.

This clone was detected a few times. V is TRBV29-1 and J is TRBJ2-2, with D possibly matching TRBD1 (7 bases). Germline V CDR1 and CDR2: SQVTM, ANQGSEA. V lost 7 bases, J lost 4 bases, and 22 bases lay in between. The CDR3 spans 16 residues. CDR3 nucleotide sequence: TGCAGCGCCGTGAGTTGGACAGGAGGGAGCACCGGGGAGCTGTTTTTT. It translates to CSAVSWTGGSTGELFF.

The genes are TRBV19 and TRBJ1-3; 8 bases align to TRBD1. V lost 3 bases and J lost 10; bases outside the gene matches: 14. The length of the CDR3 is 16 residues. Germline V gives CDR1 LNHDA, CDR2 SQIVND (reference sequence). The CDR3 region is CASSIWTGLYRGTIYF. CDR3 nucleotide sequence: TGTGCCAGTAGTATCTGGACAGGGTTGTATAGGGGGACCATATATTTT.